This T cell receptor (beta chain) is from a study of shared clonotypes between healthy human individuals. The CDR3 has 15 residues. V shed 6 bases, J shed 6 bases, and the junction held 10 bases outside the gene matches. Germline-derived CDR1 and CDR2 are MNHNS and SASEGT. Profiled with immunoSEQ multiplex PCR; TCRdb holds only in-frame clones, not every one. The sample lists 1 million to 1.2 million clones, about 80% occurring once. Naive CD45RA+ and memory CD45RA-negative subsets were split from CD4+ cells. This clone was counted only a few times. Sequencing was done on a sample of memory CD4+ T cells from PBMCs. The subset: CD45RA-negative fraction. The sequence derives from a man aged 18-30 years in good health. Some clones in this sample may be carry-over from other donors' samples. This chain joins TRBV6-1 and TRBJ2-1; 8 nucleotides match TRBD1. The CDR3 is CASRRGQDASNEQFF. DNA for the CDR3: TGTGCCAGCAGGAGGGGACAGGACGCTTCCAATGAGCAGTTCTTC.